These 21 T cell receptor beta chains share one sample of origin, sequenced in a study of blood T cell repertoires in COVID-19. The method was immunoSEQ multiplex PCR; TCRdb's version includes in-frame clones alone and lacks a portion of them. The sample lists about 30,000 clones; approximately 85% were seen once. The sample was peripheral blood. Receptor source: a man in his 60s with active COVID-19.

This chain connects TRBV3-1 (or the pseudogene TRBV3-2) to TRBJ2-3; TRBD2 matches 8 bases. The CDR3 is 15 amino acids. After removal of 0 bases from V and 7 bases from J, the junction contained 6 bases not matched to a gene. The V gene's germline CDR1 is LGHDT and CDR2 YNNKEL (reference sequence). The CDR3 sequence: CASSQDGRVTNTQYF. The CDR3 DNA sequence: TGTGCCAGCAGCCAAGACGGGAGGGTTACAAATACGCAGTATTTT.

V is TRBV11-2 and J is TRBJ1-5; 7 bases map to TRBD1. The CDR3 covers 15 residues. The trim removed 5 bases at V and 6 bases at J, leaving 10 bases unmatched. Germline values: CDR1 SGHAT, CDR2 FQNNGV. CDR3 region: CASSLRGGEPQPQHF. CDR3 DNA: TGTGCCAGCAGCCTTAGAGGGGGCGAACCTCAGCCCCAGCATTTT. Filled out from reference TRBV11-2 and TRBJ1-5, the complete variable domain reads EAGVAQSPRYKIIEKRQSVAFWCNPISGHATLYWYQQILGQGPKLLIQFQNNGVVDDSQLPKDRFSAERLKGVDSTLKIQPAKLEDSAVYLCASSLRGGEPQPQHFGDGTRLSIL.

V and J are TRBV19 and TRBJ1-5; D is possibly TRBD1 (5 bases). There are 17 residues in the CDR3. The V gene's germline CDR1 is LNHDA and CDR2 SQIVND (reference sequence). The V gene lost 1 base and the J gene lost 0 bases, with 13 bases spanning the gap. CDR3 region: CASSIGRIRASNQPQHF. The CDR3, as DNA: TGTGCCAGTAGTATAGGCAGGATCAGGGCTAGCAATCAGCCCCAGCATTTT.

The rearrangement joins TRBV7-9 to TRBJ2-3; 9 bases are shared with TRBD2. The CDR3 spans 16 residues. Germline V CDR1 and CDR2: SEHNR, FQNEAQ (reference sequence). V dropped 1 base and J dropped 4; count of bases not matched to a gene: 6. The CDR3 DNA reads TGTGCCAGCAGCTTAGTTGAGGGCGGGAGGGCAGATACGCAGTATTTT. It encodes CASSLVEGGRADTQYF. The entire variable domain, with the rest obtained from reference TRBV7-9 and TRBJ2-3, is as follows: DTGVSQNPRHKITKRGQNVTFRCDPISEHNRLYWYRQTLGQGPEFLTYFQNEAQLEKSRLLSDRFSAERPKGSFSTLEIQRTEQGDSAMYLCASSLVEGGRADTQYFGPGTRLTVL.

The chain couples TRBV9 to TRBJ1-4; D is undetermined. The V gene lost 4 bases and the J gene lost 4 bases, with 17 bases spanning the gap. The germline V gene has CDR1 SGDLS and CDR2 YYNGEE. CDR3 size: 16 residues. CDR3 residues: CASSFMGGFGNEKLFF. DNA for the CDR3: TGTGCCAGCAGCTTTATGGGAGGTTTCGGTAATGAAAAACTGTTTTTT. The variable domain in full, with the rest retrieved from reference TRBV9 and TRBJ1-4, is DSGVTQTPKHLITATGQRVTLRCSPRSGDLSVYWYQQSLDQGLQFLIQYYNGEERAKGNILERFSAQQFPDLHSELNLSSLELGDSALYFCASSFMGGFGNEKLFFGSGTQLSVL.

The J gene is TRBJ2-4, the V gene TRBV7-2; tentative D call: TRBD2 (6 bases). Germline V gene data show CDR1 as SGHTA and CDR2 as FQGNSA. V shed 7 bases and J shed 9 bases, with 16 bases lying between them. CDR3 length equals 13 residues. Here the CDR3 reads CASTLVRGGIQYF. The CDR3 DNA reads TGTGCCAGCACCCTGGTCCGGGGAGGCATTCAGTACTTC.

This chain joins TRBV18 and TRBJ1-5; D is ambiguous. The CDR3 consists of 15 residues. V dropped 2 bases and J dropped 2 bases, with 10 bases sitting between them. The V gene's germline CDR1 is KGHSH and CDR2 LQKENI. CDR3 sequence: CASSPEVKGNQPQHF. DNA of the CDR3: TGTGCCAGCTCACCAGAGGTTAAGGGCAATCAGCCCCAGCATTTT.

This chain uses TRBV7-2 with TRBJ1-2; no clear D gene. The CDR3 runs 15 residues. Per the germline V gene, CDR1 is SGHTA and CDR2 is FQGNSA. V lost 1 base to trimming and J lost 3 bases, with 12 bases between them. In DNA, the CDR3 is TGTGCCAGCAGCTTAGATATCCCAGTATACTATGGCTACACCTTC. It yields the protein CASSLDIPVYYGYTF.

V usage is TRBV5-1 and J usage is TRBJ2-1; D is possibly TRBD2 (5 bases). V dropped 3 bases and J dropped 7 bases, with 17 bases sitting between them. Per germline, CDR1 SGHRS and CDR2 YFSETQ. This CDR3 region has 15 residues. Written as DNA, the CDR3 is TGCGCCAGCAGCTGGACGGGGAAGGGCGAAAATGAGCAGTTCTTC. Its translation is CASSWTGKGENEQFF.

This clone was seen only a few times. The chain recombines TRBV27 with TRBJ2-2; D perhaps matches TRBD2 (7 bases). Germline-derived CDR1 and CDR2 are MNHEY and SMNVEV (reference sequence). The length of the CDR3 is 15 residues. The V end was cut by 7 bases, the J end by 6 bases, with 18 bases between. The CDR3 DNA is TGTGCCAGCAAGGGGGAGGGCCTCGTCGCCGGGGAGCTGTTTTTT. Residues: CASKGEGLVAGELFF.

The chain carries TRBV6-5 and TRBJ2-2; 8 bases are a match to TRBD2. V lost 6 bases to trimming and J lost 3 bases; unmatched junction nucleotides: 6. The CDR3 extends over 15 amino acids. CDR1 MNHEY and CDR2 SVGAGI come from the germline V gene. The CDR3 loop reads CASRLELADTGELFF. CDR3 in DNA: TGTGCCAGCAGACTCGAACTAGCGGACACCGGGGAGCTGTTTTTT.

V gene TRBV7-9 combines with J gene TRBJ1-3, with a weak D call TRBD1 (6 bases). There are 13 residues in the CDR3. V lost 4 bases to trimming and J lost 4 bases, with 8 bases between them. CDR1 and CDR2 from the germline V gene are SEHNR and FQNEAQ (reference sequence). DNA of the CDR3: TGTGCCAGCAGCTGGGACACAGGAAACACCATATATTTT. Residues: CASSWDTGNTIYF.

The table lists this clone with a count of one. This chain uses TRBV12-3 or TRBV12-4 with TRBJ2-5; a weak D match, TRBD2 (6 bases). V lost 3 bases and J 4 bases, leaving 9 bases between the germline ends. CDR3 length equals 13 residues. Written as DNA, the CDR3 is TGTGCCAGCAGTTTCGCGGGGAGAGAGACCCAGTACTTC. Translating gives CASSFAGRETQYF.

The chain has TRBV29-1 and TRBJ1-4, with D perhaps matching TRBD1 (6 bases). The V end lost 7 bases, the J end lost 3 bases, and 9 bases lay between the germline ends. The CDR3 sequence is 12 residues long. In germline, CDR1 is SQVTM, CDR2 ANQGSEA. CDR3 in amino acids: CSAGDSNEKLFF. The CDR3 DNA reads TGCAGCGCAGGGGATTCTAATGAAAAACTGTTTTTT.

V usage is TRBV5-1 and J usage is TRBJ2-6, with 13 bases lining up with TRBD2. CDR3 length: 19 amino acids. The J segment lost 1 base and the V segment lost 2 bases, leaving 6 bases of the junction unmatched. Germline V gene data show CDR1 as SGHRS and CDR2 as YFSETQ. CDR3 loop: CASSFRTSGSPSGANVLTF. The DNA of the CDR3 is TGCGCCAGCAGCTTCCGGACTAGCGGGAGCCCTTCTGGGGCCAACGTCCTGACTTTC.

The V call is TRBV28, the J call TRBJ1-4, with 8 nucleotides matching TRBD1. This CDR3 contains 18 residues. V dropped 0 bases and J dropped 4; count of bases not matched to a gene: 10. CDR1 and CDR2 (germline): MDHEN, SYDVKM. The CDR3: CASSLWILGTGNNEKLFF. CDR3 DNA: TGTGCCAGCAGTTTATGGATTTTAGGGACAGGCAATAATGAAAAACTGTTTTTT.

This chain uses TRBV5-4 with TRBJ2-7; weak D call: TRBD2 (5 bases). The CDR3 has 16 amino acids. V lost 5 bases, J lost 1 base, and 19 bases lay in between. Looked up from germline, CDR1 is SGHNT and CDR2 is YYREEE (reference sequence). For the CDR3, the DNA is TGTGCCAGCAGTCGACCCCCCGGGATGGAATCCTACGAGCAGTACTTC. Translation: CASSRPPGMESYEQYF.

The gene calls are TRBV6-1 and TRBJ1-2, with D perhaps matching TRBD1 (5 bases). V was shortened by 3 bases and J by 4 bases, with 12 bases between the two germline ends. Germline values: CDR1 MNHNS, CDR2 SASEGT. This CDR3 region has 14 residues. The CDR3 DNA reads as TGTGCCAGCAGTGATATGGGCCAGGGCTATGGCTACACCTTC. It is translated as CASSDMGQGYGYTF.

The chain combines TRBV15 with TRBJ2-7, with D perhaps matching TRBD1 (6 bases). Germline V gene data show CDR1 as LNHNV and CDR2 as YYDKDF (reference sequence). The CDR3 length is 19 residues. V lost 0 bases and J 3 bases, leaving 24 bases between the germline ends. The CDR3: CATSRDPNLMEQGIYEQYF. The CDR3 bases are TGTGCCACCAGCAGAGACCCGAATTTAATGGAGCAGGGGATCTACGAGCAGTACTTC.

This clone appeared a few times. J is TRBJ2-1 and V is TRBV5-4; TRBD2 aligns across 12 bases. CDR1 and CDR2 from the germline V gene are SGHNT and YYREEE (reference sequence). The CDR3 has 15 amino acids. The junction had 1 base not matched to a gene; V was cut back by 0 bases and J by 6 bases. This chain's CDR3 is CASSLGLAGANEQFF. The CDR3, as DNA: TGTGCCAGCAGCTTGGGACTAGCGGGAGCCAATGAGCAGTTCTTC.

A remark on this clone: The junction and the germline gene differ at one end; a read error may be behind it. The chain couples TRBV27 to TRBJ1-5, with unresolved D. The CDR3 extends over 16 amino acids. Germline loops: CDR1 MNHEY, CDR2 SMNVEV (reference sequence). CDR3 bases: TGTGCCAGCAGTATATCCAACCCCGGACTACGTCAGCCCCAGCATTTT. It encodes CASSISNPGLRQPQHF.